This T cell receptor (beta chain) comes out of a study of OX40 agonist ivuxolimab in advanced cancers. The overall study: Melanoma, hepatocellular carcinoma, head and neck or renal cell cancer occurred in dose-escalation patients.

The CDR3 covers 18 residues. V lost 6 bases to trimming and J lost 0 bases; unmatched junction nucleotides: 14. The germline gives CDR1 MDHEN, CDR2 SYDVKM. The protocol was immunoSEQ multiplex PCR, while the TCRdb copy is restricted to in-frame clones and leaves out a portion. The sample holds about 55,000 clones; roughly four fifths are singletons and the top ten take just under 4%. This specimen was CD4+ or CD8+ T cells sorted from blood, taken in a trial of the OX40 agonist ivuxolimab. The source is an adult with an advanced solid tumor such as melanoma, head and neck, liver or kidney cancer. This chain joins TRBV28 and TRBJ1-5, with 7 bases identical to TRBD1. The CDR3 reads CASSPDREGAYSNQPQHF. In DNA, the CDR3 is TGTGCCAGCAGCCCAGACAGGGAAGGAGCTTATAGCAATCAGCCCCAGCATTTT.